This T cell receptor (beta chain) emerged from a study of shared clonotypes between healthy human individuals. Looked up from germline, CDR1 is LNHDA and CDR2 is SQIVND (reference sequence). Trimming cost V 5 bases and J 0 bases; bases outside gene matches: 7. The CDR3 consists of 16 residues. Sequencing used immunoSEQ multiplex PCR; TCRdb keeps in-frame clones, though not all of them. The table includes about 980,000 clones, roughly 72% detected once. The V call is TRBV19, the J call TRBJ2-1; 7 nucleotides match TRBD2. The sequenced sample consisted of memory CD4+ T cells sorted from blood. Subset: CD45RA-negative fraction. The receptor comes from a young man in good health. In DNA, the CDR3 is TGTGCCAGTAGTCCTTGGTCTAGCGGCTCCTACAATGAGCAGTTCTTC. Its protein is CASSPWSSGSYNEQFF.